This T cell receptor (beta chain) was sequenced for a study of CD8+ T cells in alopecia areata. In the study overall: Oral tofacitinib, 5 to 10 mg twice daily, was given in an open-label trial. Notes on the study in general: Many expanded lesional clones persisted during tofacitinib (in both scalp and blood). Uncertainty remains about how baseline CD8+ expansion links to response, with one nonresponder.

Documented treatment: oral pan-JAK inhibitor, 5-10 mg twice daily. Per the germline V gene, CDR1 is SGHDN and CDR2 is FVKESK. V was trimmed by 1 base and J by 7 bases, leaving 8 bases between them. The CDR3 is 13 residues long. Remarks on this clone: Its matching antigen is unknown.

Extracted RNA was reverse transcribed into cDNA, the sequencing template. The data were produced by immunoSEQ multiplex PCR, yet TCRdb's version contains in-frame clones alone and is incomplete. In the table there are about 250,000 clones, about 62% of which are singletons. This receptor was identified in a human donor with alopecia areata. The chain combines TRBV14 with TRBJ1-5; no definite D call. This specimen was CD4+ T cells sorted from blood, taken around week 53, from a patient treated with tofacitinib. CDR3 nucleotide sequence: TGTGCCAGCAGCCAAGGTTTTAGACAGCCCCAGCATTTT. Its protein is CASSQGFRQPQHF.